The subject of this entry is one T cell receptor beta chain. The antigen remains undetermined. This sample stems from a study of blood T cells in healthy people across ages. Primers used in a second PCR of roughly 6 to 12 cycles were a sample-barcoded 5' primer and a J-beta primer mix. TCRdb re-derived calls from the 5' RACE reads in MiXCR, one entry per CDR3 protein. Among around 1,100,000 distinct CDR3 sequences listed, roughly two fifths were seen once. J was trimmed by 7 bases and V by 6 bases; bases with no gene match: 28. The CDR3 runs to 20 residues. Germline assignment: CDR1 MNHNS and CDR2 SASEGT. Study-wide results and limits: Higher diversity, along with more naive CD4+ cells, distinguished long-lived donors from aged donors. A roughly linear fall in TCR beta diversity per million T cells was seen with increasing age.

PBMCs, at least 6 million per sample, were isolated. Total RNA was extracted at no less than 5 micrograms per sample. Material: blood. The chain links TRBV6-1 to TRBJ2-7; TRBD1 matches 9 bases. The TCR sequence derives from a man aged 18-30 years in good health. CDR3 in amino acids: CASRTHPGQGGSLHYNEQYF. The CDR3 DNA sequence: TGTGCCAGCAGAACCCACCCGGGACAGGGAGGGTCCCTGCATTACAATGAGCAGTACTTC.